These T cell receptor beta chains were read from a single sample in a study of blood T cell repertoires in COVID-19. Clones were sequenced by immunoSEQ multiplex PCR, and TCRdb holds only the in-frame ones, with some missing. The table lists over 100,000 clones, 70% to 80% of them singletons. Sequenced material: peripheral blood. The receptors come from a man aged 55 to 69 with active or convalescent COVID-19. CDR3s include the opening cysteine and the closing phenylalanine or tryptophan. D genes are given only for firm matches. Expanded clones are given a class, and other clones once, few, many or no size at all.

J,D,V,size,DNA,CDR3
TRBJ2-1,TRBD2,TRBV7-2,NA,TGTGCCAGCAGCCCCGAAAGGGGAGGGCCGAGTGAGCAGTTCTTC,CASSPERGGPSEQFF
TRBJ2-3,TRBD2,TRBV18,NA,TGTGCCAGCTCACTTGGGACTAGCGGGAGGCCGACAGATACGCAGTATTTT,CASSLGTSGRPTDTQYF
TRBJ1-2,NA,TRBV5-5,NA,TGTGCCAGCAGCCTGACAAGTTATGGCTACACCTTC,CASSLTSYGYTF
TRBJ2-7,NA,TRBV28,NA,TGTGCGGCTGCCCGGACACAGACCCACTACGAGCAGTACTTC,CAAARTQTHYEQYF
TRBJ1-2,NA,TRBV6-6,NA,TGTGCCAGCAGTGACGACACGGTTCGGGGCTACACCTTC,CASSDDTVRGYTF
TRBJ2-3,NA,TRBV4-2,NA,TGTGCCAGCAGCCAAGAGCGAGATACGCAGTATTTT,CASSQERDTQYF
TRBJ2-1,TRBD2,TRBV11-1,NA,TGTGCCAGCAGCTCCCGACCAGCGGGAGGCCGGGGTGAGCAGTTCTTC,CASSSRPAGGRGEQFF
TRBJ2-3,NA,TRBV2,NA,TGTGCCAGCAGTGAGTGGGCCCCACCGACAGATACGCAGTATTTT,CASSEWAPPTDTQYF
TRBJ1-1,NA,TRBV29-1,NA,TGCAGCGCTCTCAGGGGGAACACTGAAGCTTTCTTT,CSALRGNTEAFF
TRBJ2-7,NA,TRBV28,once,TGTGCCAGCAGTGAAACAGGATCCTACGAGCAGTACTTC,CASSETGSYEQYF
TRBJ2-5,NA,TRBV6-5,NA,TGTGCCAGCAATAGGGCAGGGAAGAGAGAGACCCAGTACTTC,CASNRAGKRETQYF
TRBJ1-2,NA,TRBV15,NA,TGTGCCACCAGCAGAGGCAGGGTCTATGGCTACACCTTC,CATSRGRVYGYTF
TRBJ2-7,TRBD2,TRBV28,NA,TGTGCCAGCAGTTGGGGGACTAGCGGGTACGAGCAGTACTTC,CASSWGTSGYEQYF
TRBJ1-6,TRBD1,TRBV6-5,NA,TGTGCCAGCAGCCTTTTACAGGGGGCGATAACACCCCTCCACTTT,CASSLLQGAITPLHF
TRBJ2-1,TRBD2,TRBV19,NA,TGTGCCAGTAGCCAGACTAGCGGGATCACCTACAATGAGCAGTTCTTC,CASSQTSGITYNEQFF
TRBJ2-5,TRBD1,TRBV15,NA,TGTGCCACCAGCAGACCCGGGACAGGGGACGAGACCCAGTACTTC,CATSRPGTGDETQYF
TRBJ1-3,NA,TRBV28,NA,TGTGCCAGCAGTTTACCTACAGGATCTGGAAACACCATATATTTT,CASSLPTGSGNTIYF
TRBJ1-1,NA,TRBV29-1,NA,TGCAGCGTCGCAGGACTGGCGAACACTGAAGCTTTCTTT,CSVAGLANTEAFF
TRBJ1-6,NA,TRBV4-1,NA,TGCGCCAGCGCCCGGACAGTTTATAATTCACCCCTCCACTTT,CASARTVYNSPLHF
TRBJ1-2,NA,TRBV5-4,many,TGTGCCAGCAGCTTGGGGGGCACTAACTATGGCTACACCTTC,CASSLGGTNYGYTF
TRBJ1-2,TRBD1,TRBV6-5,NA,TGTGCCAGCAGTTACTCGATAGGGGGCAGGCGAGGCTACACCTTC,CASSYSIGGRRGYTF
TRBJ2-1,TRBD2,TRBV5-1,many,TGCGCCAGCAGCCTCCTTACTAGCGGGAGCGGGAATGAGCAGTTCTTC,CASSLLTSGSGNEQFF
TRBJ2-2,NA,TRBV3-1/TRBV3-2,NA,TGTGCCAGCAGCCAAGGGTATGCAGGGGGGCACGGGGAGCTGTTTTTT,CASSQGYAGGHGELFF
TRBJ1-2,NA,TRBV5-5,NA,TGTGCCAGCAGCTTGCGGGACTACTCTGGCTACACCTTC,CASSLRDYSGYTF
TRBJ1-1,NA,TRBV27,NA,TGTGCCAGCAAGGGCAGGGTCAACACTGAAGCTTTCTTT,CASKGRVNTEAFF
TRBJ1-2,TRBD1,TRBV2,NA,TGTGCCAGCAGTGAAAGAACAGGGACAGCTAACTATGGCTACACCTTC,CASSERTGTANYGYTF
TRBJ2-3,TRBD2,TRBV14,NA,TGTGCCAGCAGCCTAAGTGGACTAGCGGGAGGGCCAGCCCCCAAGGATTTT,CASSLSGLAGGPAPKDF
TRBJ1-5,NA,TRBV28,NA,TGTGCCAGCAAGGAGCATAGCAATCAGCCCCAGCATTTT,CASKEHSNQPQHF
TRBJ1-1,TRBD1,TRBV19,NA,TGTGCCAGTAGTATCTTCAGGGGGGAAGCTTTCTTT,CASSIFRGEAFF
TRBJ1-4,TRBD1,TRBV28,NA,TGTGCCAGCAGTTTATCGGACAGGGGATATGGGAAAGAACTGTTTTTT,CASSLSDRGYGKELFF
TRBJ1-5,NA,TRBV11-3,NA,TGTGCCAGCAGCGGACAGCTCGATCAGCCCCAGCATTTT,CASSGQLDQPQHF
TRBJ2-4,TRBD2,TRBV19,NA,TGTGCCAGTAGTGGGAGACTAGCGGGAGGGAGAAACATTCAGTACTTC,CASSGRLAGGRNIQYF
TRBJ2-3,NA,TRBV9,NA,TGTGCCAGCAGCCCCTTGGGAGTTGGCACAGATACGCAGTATTTT,CASSPLGVGTDTQYF
TRBJ2-2,TRBD2,TRBV7-9,NA,TGTGCCAGCAGCTTCCCCGGGGGGGGGACCGGGGAGCTGTTTTTT,CASSFPGGGTGELFF
TRBJ2-1,TRBD1,TRBV27,NA,TGTGCCAGCAGTTCGGCCGGGACAGGGCAGTTCTTC,CASSSAGTGQFF
TRBJ2-3,NA,TRBV12-2,NA,TGTGCAAGTCGCACTCCAGGGGAACCCCTCCCCTGCACAGATACGCAGTATTTT,CASRTPGEPLPCTDTQYF
TRBJ1-2,TRBD1,TRBV12-3/TRBV12-4,NA,TGTGCCAGCAGCCCTGACAGGGGAAATGGCTACACCTTC,CASSPDRGNGYTF
TRBJ2-7,TRBD1,TRBV27,once,TGTGCCAGCAGTTCCCGGGACAGGGGGTCTGAGCAGTACTTC,CASSSRDRGSEQYF
TRBJ2-1,TRBD2,TRBV7-8,NA,TGTGCCAGCAGCTCCGGACTAGCTACAGAAAGAACCGGGGTGAATAGGGAGCAGTTCTTC,CASSSGLATERTGVNREQFF
TRBJ1-5,TRBD1,TRBV24-1,NA,TGTGCCACCAGTGACCGGGACAGGGGGGATCAGCCCCAGCATTTT,CATSDRDRGDQPQHF
TRBJ1-6,NA,TRBV27,NA,TGTGCCAGCAGTTCCCGGGAAGTTGCACCCCTCCACTTT,CASSSREVAPLHF
TRBJ2-1,NA,TRBV28,NA,TGTGCCACCTGCGGGACAGTTAACAATGAGCAGTTCTTC,CATCGTVNNEQFF
TRBJ1-2,NA,TRBV7-2,NA,TGTGCCAGCAGCTCAAACAGTCGAAGGGGCTACACCTTC,CASSSNSRRGYTF
TRBJ2-7,NA,TRBV28,NA,TGTGCCAGCACCCAATCGAACTTGAGGTACGAGCAGTACTTC,CASTQSNLRYEQYF
TRBJ1-5,TRBD1,TRBV10-2,few,TGCGCCAGTCCGGGACAGGGGGCAAACAATCAGCCCCAGCATTTT,CASPGQGANNQPQHF
TRBJ2-1,NA,TRBV6-5,NA,TGTGCCAGCAAGGACAGCTCCTACAATGAGCAGTTCTTC,CASKDSSYNEQFF
TRBJ1-4,NA,TRBV4-3,NA,TGCGCCAGCAGCCGCGCCGCAGGCAATCAGTTTGAAAAACTGTTTTTT,CASSRAAGNQFEKLFF
TRBJ1-3,TRBD1,TRBV5-1,NA,TGCGCCAGCAGCTCGGACAGGGGGGATGGAAACACCATATATTTT,CASSSDRGDGNTIYF
TRBJ2-1,TRBD2,TRBV7-9,NA,TGTGCCAGCAGATCCGTGGGGGGGTCAAAAAGGTGGGAGCAGTTCTTC,CASRSVGGSKRWEQFF
TRBJ1-1,TRBD1,TRBV11-2,NA,TGTGCCAGCACCGCAACAGGGGGAACTGAAGCTTTCTTT,CASTATGGTEAFF
TRBJ1-2,NA,TRBV7-2,NA,TGTGCCAGCAGCTTAGCGGCTCAGGGGCCCTATGGCTACACCTTC,CASSLAAQGPYGYTF
TRBJ2-7,TRBD1,TRBV28,NA,TGTGCCAGCAGCTATTTCCCGGGACAGGGAAGGCGCGAGCAGTACTTC,CASSYFPGQGRREQYF
TRBJ2-1,TRBD2,TRBV13,NA,TGTGCCAGCAGCTCAAGGTCTAGCGGGAGCGATTTACCCAATGAGCAGTTCTTC,CASSSRSSGSDLPNEQFF